The next 10 T cell receptor beta chains were all read from a single sample in a study of early T cells in non-severe SARS-CoV-2 infection. TCRdb reprocessed the 5' RACE reads via MiXCR and lists one record per CDR3 protein. The top ten clones hold 3% to 4% of a sample with tens of thousands of distinct CDR3 sequences, more than 7% of them seen once. The source material was whole blood. The receptors shown here come from an adult who was a healthcare worker with PCR-confirmed SARS-CoV-2 infection or an uninfected control (not recorded which).

This clonotype was detected ten times or more. This chain uses TRBV3-1 with TRBJ1-2, with TRBD1 as a possible D gene (6 bases). This CDR3 has 15 residues. Trimming pared 1 base from V and 8 bases from J, leaving 17 bases between. Germline V lookup: CDR1 LGHDT, CDR2 YNNKEL (reference sequence). For the CDR3, the DNA is TGTGCCAGCAGCCAAGCTACCACCGGGACATCAGGCTACACCTTC. Amino acid sequence: CASSQATTGTSGYTF.

This clonotype came up a few times. The chain employs TRBV5-1 and TRBJ1-2; D remains unclear. Trimming removed 4 bases from V and 0 bases from J, with 10 bases in between. The CDR3 length is 14 residues. Germline V gene lookup returns CDR1 SGHRS and CDR2 YFSETQ. The CDR3 reads CASSSLRANYGYTF. The CDR3, as DNA: TGCGCCAGCAGCAGCCTAAGGGCTAACTATGGCTACACCTTC.

This chain joins TRBV25-1 and TRBJ1-2, with TRBD1 matching over 9 bases. With 5 bases clipped from V and 1 base from J, the junction kept 8 bases outside the gene matches. Germline values: CDR1 MGHDK, CDR2 SYGVNS. The length of the CDR3 is 16 residues. CDR3: CASSPWGDRDNYGYTF. The CDR3 coding sequence is TGTGCCAGCAGTCCCTGGGGGGACAGGGATAACTATGGCTACACCTTC.

This clonotype showed up many times. This chain connects TRBV29-1 to TRBJ2-1, with D possibly being TRBD2 (5 bases). The CDR3 runs to 15 residues. The germline CDR1 and CDR2 sequences are SQVTM and ANQGSEA. V lost 3 bases to trimming and J lost 10 bases, with 22 bases between them. CDR3 DNA sequence: TGCAGCGTTGACGCGGGCGCCCTGACGGGCGGGGAGCAGTTCTTC. Its protein product is CSVDAGALTGGEQFF.

This clonotype came up a few times. The chain recombines TRBV4-2 with TRBJ2-5; 9 nucleotides align to TRBD2. CDR3 size: 17 residues. With V trimmed by 2 bases and J by 5 bases, 12 bases remained unmatched. Germline CDR1 reads LGHNA; CDR2 reads YNFKEQ. CDR3 nucleotide sequence: TGTGCCAGCAGCCAACAACCGTTAGCGGGAGAAGATGAGACCCAGTACTTC. Its translation: CASSQQPLAGEDETQYF.

This clonotype was seen ten or more times. The chain employs TRBV28 and TRBJ1-1; D possibly corresponds to TRBD1 (5 bases). Germline V gene data show CDR1 as MDHEN and CDR2 as SYDVKM. The CDR3 is made up of 13 amino acids. V was cut by 10 bases and J by 1 base, with 13 bases left in between. For the CDR3, the DNA is TGTGCCACTTCAGGGACCCAGAACACTGAAGCTTTCTTT. As protein: CATSGTQNTEAFF. Full variable domain (outside the CDR3, taken from reference TRBV28 and TRBJ1-1): DVKVTQSSRYLVKRTGEKVFLECVQDMDHENMFWYRQDPGLGLRLIYFSYDVKMKEKGDIPEGYSVSREKKERFSLILESASTNQTSMYLCATSGTQNTEAFFGQGTRLTVV.

This clonotype was seen many times. The rearrangement links TRBV2 to TRBJ2-5; no definite D call. V was shortened by 4 bases and J by 5 bases, with 8 bases between the two germline ends. The length of the CDR3 is 12 residues. Germline V gene sequence: CDR1 SNHLY, CDR2 FYNNEI. The CDR3, as DNA: TGTGCCAGCAGTGCATCCGGGGAGACCCAGTACTTC. Translated: CASSASGETQYF.

Ten or more counts support this clonotype. The V and J genes are TRBV4-2 and TRBJ1-2; TRBD1 might be the D (6 bases). This CDR3 comprises 13 residues. The germline V and J ends were trimmed by 4 bases and 3 bases, with 9 bases remaining between them. Germline V gene lookup returns CDR1 LGHNA and CDR2 YNFKEQ. CDR3 sequence: CASSPQGDYGYTF. DNA of the CDR3: TGTGCCAGCAGCCCACAGGGTGACTATGGCTACACCTTC.

Concerning this clonotype: Germline and junction disagree at one end, which may indicate a read error. J is TRBJ2-2 and V is TRBV28; the D gene could be TRBD1 or TRBD2 (7 bases each). Germline V gene data show CDR1 as MDHEN and CDR2 as SYDVKM. The CDR3 loop spans 14 amino acids. The CDR3, as DNA: TGTGCCAGCTGTCAGGGGGGGCACACCGTGGAGCTGTTTTTT. Its translation is CASCQGGHTVELFF.

The V call is TRBV12-3 or TRBV12-4, the J call TRBJ2-5; 9 bases are shared with TRBD2. The CDR3 contains 24 residues. V shed 5 bases and J 6 bases; nucleotides not matched to a gene: 37. In DNA, the CDR3 is TGTGCCAGCAGTCCGCGCCCTCTGGACAGCCCAGATTCTAGCGGGATGAGATCCGTAAAGACCCAGTACTTC. Translating it yields CASSPRPLDSPDSSGMRSVKTQYF.